This T cell receptor (beta chain) was retrieved from a study of cytomegalovirus exposure and HLA in healthy donors. Overall study findings and caveats: There were some V segments, including TRBV6-2 and TRBV6-3, excluded as indistinguishable. Upon later analysis, TCR association rates were observed to vary by HLA locus, being highest for DRB1 and lowest for HLA-C. A few chains tied to CMV proved CMV antigen-specific in vitro.

The study ran its PCR with 60 Vbeta and 13 Jbeta primers. Assay: immunoSEQ multiplex PCR; the TCRdb copy retains only in-frame clones and omits some. The sample lists 75,000 to 95,000 clones; 80% to 90% were seen once. Note on this clone: What it recognizes is unknown.

Germline V gene sequence: CDR1 SGHNT, CDR2 YYREEE (reference sequence). The germline V and J ends were trimmed by 0 bases and 0 bases, with 10 bases remaining between them. CDR3 length: 15 amino acids. The receptor was derived from a man aged 18 to 29 in good health and CMV-seronegative. The sequenced sample consisted of PBMCs. The J gene is TRBJ2-7, the V gene TRBV5-4; the D gene is possibly TRBD1 (6 bases). The CDR3 DNA reads TGTGCCAGCAGCTTGGATCAGGACAGCTCCTACGAGCAGTACTTC. This encodes CASSLDQDSSYEQYF.